This entry lists 31 T cell receptor beta chains sequenced from one sample in a study of T-cell memory formation after mild COVID-19. TCRdb re-analysed the 5' RACE reads in MiXCR, keeping a single row per CDR3 protein. The table lists 400,000 to 500,000 distinct CDR3 sequences, around 20% of them singletons. The sample consisted of PBMCs or a T cell subset sorted from them (not recorded which). The receptors were gathered from an adult woman who had mild COVID-19 (a few samples of this study predate the infection). Cell type and time point are not known.

V gene TRBV5-1 combines with J gene TRBJ2-7, with D maybe TRBD1 (6 bases). V lost 4 bases to trimming and J lost 3 bases, with 17 bases between them. This CDR3 comprises 15 residues. CDR1 is SGHRS and CDR2 is YFSETQ in the germline V gene. The CDR3 spells CASSPGQGDYYEQYF. DNA for the CDR3: TGCGCCAGCAGCCCGGGACAAGGGGATTACTACGAGCAGTACTTC.

The chain employs TRBV5-4 and TRBJ2-7, with 13 bases fitting TRBD2. V lost 3 bases, J lost 2 bases, and 5 bases stayed unmatched. Germline CDR1 SGHNT, CDR2 YYREEE (reference sequence). The CDR3 loop spans 16 amino acids. Here the CDR3 reads CASSSRTSGSAYEQYF. For the CDR3, the DNA is TGTGCCAGCAGCTCGCGGACTAGCGGGAGCGCCTACGAGCAGTACTTC.

A few counts support this clonotype. V gene TRBV2 combines with J gene TRBJ1-5, with D possibly TRBD1 on 6 matching bases. The length of the CDR3 is 14 residues. V lost 4 bases, J lost 6 bases, and 13 bases lay in between. CDR1 is SNHLY, CDR2 FYNNEI, per germline. The CDR3 DNA follows: TGTGCCAGCAGTGTACAGGGTGGAGCTCAGCCCCAGCATTTT. Its protein product is CASSVQGGAQPQHF.

This clonotype has more than one count but fewer than ten. The chain employs TRBV25-1 and TRBJ1-6; maybe TRBD1 (6 bases). Germline lookup yields CDR1 MGHDK and CDR2 SYGVNS. The V and J ends lost 5 bases and 5 bases respectively, with 19 bases between them. The CDR3 is 17 residues long. In DNA, the CDR3 is TGTGCCAGCAGTCCCCTTGTGGGGGGGCGTGATAATTCACCCCTCCACTTT. Translation gives CASSPLVGGRDNSPLHF.

V is TRBV4-2 and J is TRBJ2-3; D is unclear. Germline CDR1 and CDR2: LGHNA and YNFKEQ. Trimming removed 0 bases from V and 6 bases from J, with 10 bases in between. CDR3 size: 14 residues. The CDR3 here is CASSQDHGRDTQYF. The DNA for the CDR3 is TGTGCCAGCAGCCAAGATCATGGCCGGGATACGCAGTATTTT.

The chain joins TRBV18 to TRBJ2-1; a weak D match, TRBD1 (5 bases). Germline CDR1 reads KGHSH; CDR2 reads LQKENI. The V and J ends lost 3 bases and 1 base respectively, with 10 bases between them. The CDR3 has 15 amino acids. The DNA for the CDR3 is TGTGCCAGCTCACCCTGGACACAGTCCTACAATGAGCAGTTCTTC. It codes for CASSPWTQSYNEQFF. Drawing the rest from reference TRBV18 and TRBJ2-1, the complete variable domain is NAGVMQNPRHLVRRRGQEARLRCSPMKGHSHVYWYRQLPEEGLKFMVYLQKENIIDESGMPKERFSAEFPKEGPSILRIQQVVRGDSAAYFCASSPWTQSYNEQFFGPGTRLTVL.

The count of this clonotype is one. The V gene is TRBV6-6, the J gene TRBJ1-5, with D possibly TRBD1 on 5 matching bases. V lost 0 bases and J lost 9, with 18 bases in between. CDR1 and CDR2 from the germline V gene are MNHNY and SVGAGI (reference sequence). The CDR3 spans 16 residues. CDR3 loop: CASSYSSGGAVRPQHF. The DNA of the CDR3 is TGTGCCAGCAGTTACTCCTCGGGAGGGGCCGTCAGGCCCCAGCATTTT.

There are a few counts of this clonotype. The chain recombines TRBV12-3 or TRBV12-4 with TRBJ2-3; 10 bases line up with TRBD2. The CDR3 loop spans 14 amino acids. With 6 bases clipped from V and 3 bases from J, the junction kept 3 bases outside the gene matches. DNA for the CDR3: TGTGCCAGCAGGGATAGCGGGAGGACAGATACGCAGTATTTT. Its protein product is CASRDSGRTDTQYF.

The V call is TRBV5-1, the J call TRBJ2-1, with 9 bases fitting TRBD2. Looked up from germline, CDR1 is SGHRS and CDR2 is YFSETQ. CDR3 length equals 15 residues. The V segment lost 4 bases and the J segment 6 bases; nucleotides outside the gene matches: 8. This CDR3 reads CASSPLAGAVNEQFF. The CDR3 bases are TGCGCCAGCAGCCCGTTAGCGGGGGCCGTCAATGAGCAGTTCTTC. Together with reference TRBV5-1 and TRBJ2-1, the CDR3 gives the full variable domain: KAGVTQTPRYLIKTRGQQVTLSCSPISGHRSVSWYQQTPGQGLQFLFEYFSETQRNKGNFPGRFSGRQFSNSRSEMNVSTLELGDSALYLCASSPLAGAVNEQFFGPGTRLTVL.

The chain is built from TRBV7-6 and TRBJ2-5; D perhaps matches TRBD1 (6 bases). Between the trimmed V and J ends, which lost 1 base and 1 base, there was a span of 10 bases. This CDR3 has 15 amino acids. Germline V gene sequence: CDR1 SGHVS, CDR2 FNYEAQ. For the CDR3, the DNA is TGTGCCAGCAGCTTAGGTCAGGGGCCCCAAGAGACCCAGTACTTC. This translates into CASSLGQGPQETQYF.

The chain links TRBV12-3 or TRBV12-4 to TRBJ2-3, with D tentatively TRBD2 (6 bases). This CDR3 contains 17 residues. Trimming left V 0 bases short and J 5 bases short, with 18 bases between. Here the CDR3 DNA reads TGTGCCAGCAGTTTAGCGGGTAGCGGTAACTGGGGAGATACGCAGTATTTT. It translates to CASSLAGSGNWGDTQYF.

This clonotype has a handful of counts. The gene calls are TRBV18 and TRBJ1-1; D is unclear. CDR1 is KGHSH, CDR2 LQKENI, per germline. This CDR3 spans 14 amino acids. Trimming shortened V by 4 bases and J by 1 base, and 10 bases separated the two germline ends. DNA for the CDR3: TGTGCCAGCTCACAAACCACCAGGAACACTGAAGCTTTCTTT. As protein: CASSQTTRNTEAFF.

This clonotype was observed a handful of times. The chain recombines TRBV7-9 with TRBJ2-3; 11 positions match TRBD2. The CDR3 consists of 14 residues. In germline, CDR1 is SEHNR, CDR2 FQNEAQ (reference sequence). V trimming: 11 bases; J trimming: 6 bases; junction bases outside the gene matches: 10. CDR3 coding DNA: TGTGCCCAGGATGTAGCGGGAGGGCCCGATACGCAGTATTTT. Protein: CAQDVAGGPDTQYF.

The V gene is TRBV4-3, the J gene TRBJ2-5, with D unresolved. This CDR3 spans 13 amino acids. CDR1 and CDR2 from the germline V gene are LGHNA and YSLEER. The ends were cut back, 2 bases at V and 7 bases at J, with 11 bases in the middle. As DNA, the CDR3 is TGCGCCAGCAGCCAACCCCCGTCTGGGACCCAGTACTTC. The encoded protein is CASSQPPSGTQYF.

The chain is built from TRBV20-1 and TRBJ2-5; D is perhaps TRBD1 or TRBD2 (5 bases each). The CDR3 is 14 residues long. Trimming shortened V by 0 bases and J by 5 bases, and 13 bases separated the two germline ends. CDR1 and CDR2 (germline): DFQATT, SNEGSKA (reference sequence). The chain's CDR3 is CSARDGTARETQYF. The CDR3 nucleotides read TGCAGTGCTAGAGACGGGACGGCTCGGGAGACCCAGTACTTC.

This chain uses TRBV6-5 with TRBJ1-6; the D gene is possibly TRBD1 (5 bases). The CDR3 consists of 14 residues. Germline V lookup: CDR1 MNHEY, CDR2 SVGAGI. The germline V and J ends were trimmed by 6 bases and 8 bases, with 14 bases remaining between them. CDR3 sequence: CASRPGQGYSPLHF. CDR3 in DNA: TGTGCCAGCAGGCCGGGGCAGGGCTATTCACCCCTCCACTTT.

This clonotype was observed at least ten times. This rearrangement joins TRBV5-1 to TRBJ2-5; 9 positions agree with TRBD2. The CDR3 consists of 16 residues. Germline V gene data show CDR1 as SGHRS and CDR2 as YFSETQ. Trimming took 2 bases from V and 4 from J; bases not matched to a gene: 9. The CDR3 loop reads CASSFNSGGISETQYF. CDR3 nucleotide sequence: TGCGCCAGCAGCTTTAATAGCGGGGGAATCTCAGAGACCCAGTACTTC.

The J gene is TRBJ2-2, the V gene TRBV20-1; no clear D. Germline lookup yields CDR1 DFQATT and CDR2 SNEGSKA (reference sequence). This CDR3 spans 15 amino acids. V was clipped by 0 bases and J by 6 bases, with 14 bases between them. The CDR3 DNA reads TGCAGTGCTAGAGATGGGATCAGCCTCGCCGGGGAGCTGTTTTTT. It codes for CSARDGISLAGELFF.

The chain carries TRBV12-3 or TRBV12-4 and TRBJ2-2; D call uncertain. Trimming took off 7 bases at V and 4 bases at J, with 13 bases between the two ends. This CDR3 has 14 amino acids. CDR3 sequence reads: CASTSRVRTGELFF. The CDR3 DNA sequence: TGTGCCAGCACCTCACGGGTTCGCACCGGGGAGCTGTTTTTT.

This chain connects TRBV20-1 to TRBJ1-2; D is possibly TRBD1 (5 bases). This CDR3 has 15 amino acids. V gave up 3 bases and J gave up 3 bases, with 17 bases separating them. Germline V gene data show CDR1 as DFQATT and CDR2 as SNEGSKA (reference sequence). DNA for the CDR3: TGCAGTGCTAGGGGGCAGGGCGGAGAGGACTATGGCTACACCTTC. It yields the protein CSARGQGGEDYGYTF.

This clonotype was found a few times. The chain joins TRBV6-1 to TRBJ1-2; TRBD1 matches 7 bases. Germline values: CDR1 MNHNS, CDR2 SASEGT. J gave up 4 bases and V 8 bases, and 13 bases lay outside the gene matches. This CDR3 has 15 residues. The CDR3 protein is CASGPYRGSSYGYTF. The CDR3 bases are TGTGCCAGCGGGCCATACAGGGGCTCCAGCTATGGCTACACCTTC.

The rearrangement links TRBV5-1 to TRBJ2-5; D is possibly TRBD2 (7 bases). The CDR3 totals 15 residues. Germline loops: CDR1 SGHRS, CDR2 YFSETQ. Trimming shortened V by 3 bases and J by 4 bases, and 16 bases separated the two germline ends. CDR3 bases: TGCGCCAGCAGCTCCTGGGGGGGGCTCAGAGAGACCCAGTACTTC. Residues: CASSSWGGLRETQYF.

This clonotype was seen a few times. This chain connects TRBV5-6 to TRBJ2-3, with D possibly being TRBD2 (7 bases). Germline loops: CDR1 SGHDT, CDR2 YYEEEE. Trimming removed 1 base from V and 2 bases from J, with 20 bases in between. The CDR3 covers 18 residues. In DNA form, the CDR3 reads TGTGCCAGCAGCTTGCGATTAGGCGGGGGCGCCTTCACAGATACGCAGTATTTT. It is translated as CASSLRLGGGAFTDTQYF.

The chain uses TRBV20-1 and TRBJ2-3, with D unclear. The CDR3 length is 14 residues. Germline assignment: CDR1 DFQATT and CDR2 SNEGSKA (reference sequence). V lost 2 bases to trimming and J lost 1 base, with 10 bases between them. CDR3 nucleotide sequence: TGCAGTGCTAGAAGCAGCCTTGGCACAGATACGCAGTATTTT. This gives the protein CSARSSLGTDTQYF.

This clonotype occurred a few times. This chain joins TRBV20-1 and TRBJ1-4; the match to TRBD1 covers 8 bases. Looked up from germline, CDR1 is DFQATT and CDR2 is SNEGSKA (reference sequence). CDR3 length equals 15 residues. V shed 5 bases and J 5 bases; nucleotides not matched to a gene: 10. Written as DNA, the CDR3 is TGCAGTGCTTCAGACAGGGGACATTTAAATGAAAAACTGTTTTTT. It encodes CSASDRGHLNEKLFF.

V gene TRBV3-1 combines with J gene TRBJ1-1, with a tentative D call TRBD1 (6 bases). Germline CDR1 LGHDT, CDR2 YNNKEL (reference sequence). The CDR3 covers 14 residues. Trimming removed 4 bases at V and 1 base at J, with 10 bases between. CDR3 loop: CASSPGHQNTEAFF. Written as DNA, the CDR3 is TGTGCCAGCAGCCCGGGACACCAGAACACTGAAGCTTTCTTT.

V gene TRBV13 combines with J gene TRBJ1-1; possibly TRBD1 for D (6 bases). Germline V gene sequence: CDR1 PRHDT, CDR2 FYEKMQ (reference sequence). V was trimmed by 5 bases and J by 3 bases, leaving 10 bases between them. The CDR3 runs 13 residues. Here the CDR3 reads CASSVDRHTEAFF. Written as DNA, the CDR3 is TGTGCCAGCAGCGTGGACAGACACACTGAAGCTTTCTTT.

There are a few counts of this clonotype. V usage is TRBV12-3 or TRBV12-4 and J usage is TRBJ2-2; 9 nucleotides line up with TRBD1. The CDR3 is made up of 15 amino acids. J lost 6 bases, V lost 6 bases, and 8 bases had no gene match. In DNA, the CDR3 is TGTGCCAGCAGCCACAGGGGGCTAAAAGCCGGGGAGCTGTTTTTT. Translating gives CASSHRGLKAGELFF.

The rearrangement joins TRBV5-1 to TRBJ2-1, with 11 bases aligning to TRBD2. V shed 4 bases and J 5 bases; nucleotides not matched to a gene: 5. The CDR3 has 15 residues. In germline, CDR1 is SGHRS, CDR2 YFSETQ. CDR3 bases: TGCGCCAGCAGCCCGGGACTAGCGGCAAACAATGAGCAGTTCTTC. This codes for CASSPGLAANNEQFF. Based on the CDR3 plus reference TRBV5-1 and TRBJ2-1, the full variable domain is KAGVTQTPRYLIKTRGQQVTLSCSPISGHRSVSWYQQTPGQGLQFLFEYFSETQRNKGNFPGRFSGRQFSNSRSEMNVSTLELGDSALYLCASSPGLAANNEQFFGPGTRLTVL.

The chain recombines TRBV18 with TRBJ1-6; 10 bases agree with TRBD1. CDR1 KGHSH and CDR2 LQKENI come from the germline V gene. The CDR3 totals 16 residues. The V segment lost 3 bases and the J segment 7 bases; nucleotides outside the gene matches: 6. In nucleotides, the CDR3 is TGTGCCAGCTCACCTAACGGACAGGGGGTCAATTCACCCCTCCACTTT. Its protein product is CASSPNGQGVNSPLHF.

This clonotype has a handful of counts. The V call is TRBV5-5, the J call TRBJ2-7; 9 nucleotides match TRBD1. Germline CDR1 SGHKS, CDR2 YYEKEE (reference sequence). V lost 0 bases, J lost 5 bases, and 3 bases stayed unmatched. This CDR3 spans 14 amino acids. The CDR3 DNA reads as TGTGCCAGCAGCTTGGAAAGGACAGGGGACGAGCAGTACTTC. Translating gives CASSLERTGDEQYF.